This TCR beta chain was documented in a study of monozygotic twins with inflammatory bowel disease. Study findings and constraints: Added variability in patient repertoires may stem from differing immunosuppressive treatments. Results did not support any single strong IBD-associated signal or clonotype.

Germline values: CDR1 MNHEY, CDR2 SVGAGI. The CDR3 runs to 13 residues. Note on this clonotype: The antigen is not known.

Skipping T cell sorting, the study isolated total RNA directly from whole blood. Template switching was used to attach UMIs, which incorporated a 6-nucleotide sample barcode. TCRdb reprocessed the 5' RACE reads and reports one entry per CDR3 protein, with no DNA. The data include about 160,000 distinct CDR3 sequences; the top ten clones carry about 2.7%. The sample was blood. This TCR was recovered from a human donor with ulcerative colitis or Crohn's disease, or a healthy co-twin of an affected twin (not recorded which). J is TRBJ2-1 and V is TRBV6-5. The CDR3 reads CASSLSTYNEQFF.